This T cell receptor beta chain appears in the sequencing data of a study of tissue T cells after allogeneic stem cell transplantation (dated by TCRdb to about 2022). Background on the whole study: Using research autopsies of patients with and without GVHD, plus mouse models of GVHD, the study profiled TCR beta repertoires across many tissues. The human arm was conducted as a prospective observational study, and neither blinding nor randomization was performed. Here is what the overall study found, with its caveats: Which tissue TCRs were alloreactive or antigen-specific was not determined in the study, and some of the clones might have been host cells that persisted. In both patients and mice, T cells from blood and spleen picked up only a limited part of the TCR repertoire that was detected in tissues. Sampling depth was acknowledged as a limitation, and the patient cohort was both small and clinically heterogeneous. Within patients, how anatomically similar tissues were was a major factor shaping TCR repertoire composition, regardless of disease or transplant status. Few T cell clones were found to be shared across patients, but shared repertoire signatures across patients were revealed in a tissue-specific fashion by motif-based clustering.

The library was generated by the immunoSEQ multiplex PCR assay. Adaptive Biotechnologies performed TCRbeta CDR3 sequencing at survey depth and reported CDR3 sequences, V/J genes, productive frequency, and template counts. Amplification of TCR beta CDR3 regions was performed from genomic DNA rather than from RNA. The paper's processing steps were these. Jensen-Shannon divergence was used to quantify pairwise repertoire overlap between tissues, with a value of 1 meaning complete divergence and a value of 0 meaning identical repertoires. Tissues were clustered by single-linkage agglomerative hierarchical clustering of pairwise JSD values, and the clustering results were displayed as dendrograms. GLIPH2 was run on all patient samples with simulation_depth 1000, kmer_min_depth 3, cdr3_length_cutoff 8, keeping groups with more than two unique CDR3s. In a standardized tissue-overlap score, Jaccard GLIPH-group overlap across patients was extrapolated to a standard repertoire size of 1000 clones. Associations of diversity with clinical or experimental variables used linear mixed-effect models with tissue fixed effects and individual random effects. The table was pulled from immuneACCESS by TCRdb, which kept in-frame rearrangements only. Such tables lose some clones; where checked, under half of the loss comes from unresolved V genes, and the rest has no known cause. V, J and clone size were drawn from that table, and D and trimming were deduced from the DNA. The sample includes several thousand clones, with around two fifths observed a single time. The ten largest clones add up to 2% to 2.5% of the sample.

The time point label, read with the paper, signifies: mouse harvest day 7 after allogeneic transplant. Mouse grafts consisting of 10^7 T-cell-depleted bone marrow cells combined with 10^6 splenic CD5+ T cells were administered by tail vein injection. A major MHC-mismatch B6 (H2b) into BALB/c (H2d) model was used to model mouse GVHD, and tissues were profiled at day 7 or 14. On day 7 or 14 post-transplant, mouse tissues and retro-orbital blood were harvested with separate sterile tools for each animal, and livers were flushed beforehand. Before genomic DNA was isolated with the DNeasy Blood & Tissue Kit, mouse tissues were minced with razor blades in buffered saline. Concerning this clone itself: No antigen is known for it. In this record, gene identifiers and germline sequences come from the mouse. From the germline J gene comes the end of the CDR3, since the read stops 1 residue before it.

V loses 0 bases, J loses 3 bases, and the germline ends lie 11 bases apart. The CDR3 goes from the cysteine to the phenylalanine over 15 residues. Part of the CDR3 DNA is given, 42 bases translated from base 1. According to the germline V gene (reference sequence), CDR1 reads NSQYPW and CDR2 reads LRSPGD. This receptor was taken from a female BALB/c mouse given C57BL/6 T cells with graft-versus-host disease after an allogeneic hematopoietic cell transplant. Here the chain combines TRBV1 and TRBJ1-1; tentative D gene TRBD1, with 6 bases matching. The specimen was skin. This receptor has the CDR3 CTCSADRAGDTEVFF. The DNA read from the CDR3 is TGCACCTGCAGTGCAGATCGGGCAGGGGACACAGAAGTCTTC.